Detailed here is one T cell receptor (beta chain). The antigen is unknown. The junction does not match germline at one end; this may be a read error. This specimen comes from a study of T-cell memory formation after mild COVID-19. Study overall: TCR clusters were mostly confined to one donor each. Study-level points and caveats: Mainly CM and EM harbored the contracting CD4+ clones; mainly EMRA harbored the CD8+ ones. Memory sampled before infection contained some responding clones, suggesting cross-reactive memory joined. Among clones peaking at day 37 in the second wave, SARS-CoV-2 specificity remained unconfirmed.

The germline V gene encodes CDR1 SSHAT and CDR2 FNYEAQ (reference sequence). The CDR3 loop spans 13 amino acids. TCRdb itself ran the 5' RACE reads through MiXCR, one entry per CDR3 protein. The data show under 300,000 distinct CDR3 sequences, approximately 19% seen once. The source material was PBMCs or a T cell subset sorted from them (not recorded which). The chain is built from TRBV7-7 and TRBJ2-1; D remains unclear. This clonotype was obtained from a man between 18 and 29 years old who had mild COVID-19 (a few samples of this study predate the infection). Cell type and time point are not known. CDR3 sequence: CASSLGADNEQFF. The CDR3 region has the DNA TGTGCTAGCAGCTTAGGAGCAGACAATGAGCAGTTCTTC. The full variable domain, its missing parts supplied by reference TRBV7-7 and TRBJ2-1, is GAGVSQSPRYKVTKRGQDVTLRCDPISSHATLYWYQQALGQGPEFLTYFNYEAQPDKSGLPSDRFSAERPEGSISTLTIQRTEQRDSAMYRCASSLGADNEQFFGPGTRLTVL.